The sequence of this TCR beta chain was determined in a study of T-cell reconstitution after alpha-beta-depleted transplantation in children. Findings of the study overall: From newly produced T cells came most of the T-cell counts and diversity one year after transplant. Reportedly, alpha-beta T cells present about two months post-transplant originated from several hundred expanded clones of graft origin.

Unique molecular identifiers were incorporated when the TCRbeta library was constructed. TCRdb reprocessed the PCR reads via MiXCR and lists one record per CDR3 protein. The top ten hold 15% to 20% of the sample, which has 120,000 to 150,000 distinct CDR3 sequences, 8.5% to 10% seen once. On this clonotype itself: Its target is not known.

This TCR was recovered from a female patient aged 2 to 10 who had a stem cell transplant for congenital amegakaryocytic thrombocytopenia, so the T cells may come from the graft donor. The material sequenced was PBMCs, mostly from graft donor cells, taken 180 days after TCRalphabeta/CD19-depleted stem cell transplant.

The CDR3 here is CASSEARGQGIDGYTF. Written as DNA, the CDR3 is TGTGCCAGCAGTGAAGCCAGAGGACAGGGGATTGATGGCTACACCTTC. The chain couples TRBV2 to TRBJ1-2; 9 bases map to TRBD1. Germline V lookup: CDR1 SNHLY, CDR2 FYNNEI. J gave up 6 bases and V 0 bases, and 8 bases lay outside the gene matches. The CDR3 consists of 16 residues.